Listed here is a single TCR beta chain. There is no known antigen for this receptor. The record has no base qualities; no much larger clone is one base away. This entry comes from a study of cytomegalovirus exposure and HLA in healthy donors (dated by TCRdb to 2015 to 2018). For context, the study as a whole: In an earlier analysis of under 600 of the donors, 250 to 350 Gb of sequence data and approximately 100 million unique TCR beta sequences from 150 million to 200 million T cells were reported. Roughly 290 gigabases of sequencing data and around 85 million unique TCR sequences made up an early release that covered 500 to 700 HLA-typed donors. The later analysis used no new phenotypic data to find candidate immune exposures, relying instead on TCR beta sequences and their occurrence across donors. In an earlier analysis of roughly 580 of the donors, high-throughput TCR beta sequencing was used to judge whether each TCR beta V gene segment behaved as functional or pseudogenic. All discovery cohort repertoires had been generated using a single sequencing platform. Using immunosequencing, the study profiled T cell repertoires from about 610 subjects and related those repertoires to cytomegalovirus serostatus. A separate validation cohort of 90 to 150 different subjects was used in addition to the roughly 700-subject first cohort. In a later genetic analysis, genome-wide SNP genotypes for about 65% of the 666 donors were used, and that subset was treated as a discovery cohort. The number of donors typed differed by locus, with about 629-640 for A, B, C, DRB1 and DQB1, about 500 for DQA1, some 570 for DPA1, and roughly 450 for DPB1. High-throughput TCR immunosequencing, statistical association of individual TCRs with disease status, and machine learning were combined to predict cytomegalovirus infection status. The study aimed to test whether signatures of past pathogen exposure could be identified by cataloging public T cell receptors. Donor age, sex, ethnicity and CMV serostatus were compiled together with the repertoire data. Among almost 400 genotyped donors of the cohort, an average of about 240,000 unique TCR beta nucleotide sequences were sequenced per donor, roughly 18% of them non-productive. A later analysis re-examined previously published TCR beta repertoires from more than 550 donors and added high-resolution HLA genotyping to investigate patterns of TCR occurrence. The genetic ancestry cluster associated with self-reported Caucasian donors included about 81% of the approximately 410 genotyped donors. Because of strong linkage in the cohort, roughly five DR-DQ haplotypes were treated as single units for association and clustering. HLA typing included class I and class II loci at four-digit resolution. Overall study outcomes, separate from this receptor: Linkage disequilibrium might explain the correlated functional status among segregating V segments, but an unknown experimental factor could not be ruled out. In a later analysis, the rate of TCR association differed among HLA loci, with DRB1 alleles having the most associated TCRs and HLA-C alleles having the fewest. In an earlier analysis of approximately 590 of the donors, most TCR beta V segments were observed in productive rearrangements about 90% or about 30% of the time, broadly matching IMGT annotations. A few of the identified cytomegalovirus-associated TCR beta chains were confirmed in vitro to be specific for cytomegalovirus antigens. In a later genetic analysis, a missense DCLRE1C variant was associated with V-gene and J-gene trimming of TCR beta chains, and the association was replicated in an independent cohort. A later analysis found that most CMV-associated TCR beta chains appeared HLA-restricted, with HLA associations seemingly driven largely by CMV exposure. In a later analysis, several top co-occurrence clusters were reported to appear linked to parvovirus B19, influenza, CMV and Epstein-Barr virus. Some 16 rarely observed V segments, including chromosome 9 orphons, were excluded from the earlier analysis of approximately 500 of the donors because counts were too low. Most TCR sequences were seen in very few donors, while some public TCRs were found in many individuals. The authors suggested that the approach could potentially be extended to other disease states and immunological phenotypes. Strong co-occurrence of HLA alleles, especially DR and DQ, made assigning TCR associations to individual alleles difficult. In this cohort, only TCR beta chains were sequenced, and detectable features were limited by the absence of alpha or paired-chain data. A further reported finding was that TCR beta sequences accurately predicted the HLA-A and HLA-B alleles for most subjects in the first cohort. Compared with the approximately 670-donor mean, donors in an Asian-associated ancestry cluster had fewer N-insertions in productive TCRs, according to a later genetic analysis. A total of 164 TCR beta chains were listed by the study as associated with cytomegalovirus. At a false discovery rate of 0.05, a later analysis linked about 17,000 TCR beta sequences to specific HLA alleles. Cytomegalovirus status was reported to be diagnosed by the classifier with high specificity and sensitivity in both the original and validation cohorts. In a later analysis, HLA-associated TCR beta chains showed more clonal expansion and lower generation probabilities than non-associated chains that were equally common. Immune exposure information for the cohort was limited to CMV serostatus. The presence/absence analyses assumed that sequencing depth was roughly uniform across donors, and that assumption may not be true. HLA typing was unavailable for some donors at each locus, so association tests used only the typed subset. A group of highly shared sequence variants was considered likely to be a technical artifact of the sequencing pipeline. The 87-base-pair reads could not distinguish some IMGT-functional V segments, including TRBV6-2 and TRBV6-3, so those segments were excluded.

The cohort was made up of approximately 700 healthy bone marrow donors. All cohort members were sampled while nominally healthy, although unrecorded immune exposures were likely present. The donor tested CMV seronegative, placing the donor among the 350 or so seronegative members of the cohort. Every donor gave a peripheral blood sample, and the peripheral blood mononuclear cells from that sample were used for TCR beta sequencing. The Qiagen DNeasy Blood Extraction Kit was used to extract genomic DNA from the blood cell samples. The library came from the immunoSEQ multiplex PCR assay. The multiplex PCR relied on a mix of 60 forward primers for TCR Vbeta segments and 13 reverse primers for TCR Jbeta segments. The CDR3 region of rearranged TCR beta genes was amplified from genomic DNA with a multiplex PCR assay. The amplified TCR beta libraries were sequenced on the Illumina HiSeq System as 87-base-pair reads. As for how the authors treated the data: In a later analysis, 80 million or so unique TCR beta chains were counted across the 666 repertoires, and roughly 11 million of these chains were shared by at least two donors. Raw reads were error-corrected and collapsed into unique sequences by a nearest-neighbor algorithm in which closely related sequences were merged to remove PCR and sequencing errors. V, D and J gene segments were assigned by aligning CDR3 sequences to IMGT reference sequences. Each retained sequence needed at least a six-nucleotide match to both a V gene segment and a J gene segment. A rearrangement was called productive if the CDR3 had no stop codons and remained in frame with V and J, and every other rearrangement was called non-productive. CDR3 was defined by IMGT convention, running from the second conserved V-encoded cysteine to the conserved J-encoded phenylalanine. In an earlier analysis of around 640 of the donors, sequences lacking an unambiguous match to a single V gene segment were excluded. In an earlier analysis of 587 of the donors, V segments were called functional above 56.7% productive rearrangements and were called segregating when the between-donor standard deviation exceeded 5%. To diagnose cytomegalovirus status from the catalog of TCR beta chain sequences, a statistical classification framework was built. A later analysis assigned V and J genes by comparing TCR nucleotide sequences with IMGT/GENE-DB human TR gene sequences. A later analysis assigned CDR3 sequences and most-parsimonious VDJ recombination scenarios with the TCRdist pipeline. In a later analysis, each TCR beta chain was defined by its CDR3 amino acid sequence together with its V-gene family, and reads without a unique V-gene family were excluded. To address suspected cross-contamination and a sequencing artifact, a later analysis removed 592 highly shared, low-generation-probability nucleotide sequences. A later analysis calculated a clonal expansion index for each public chain from normalized within-repertoire ranks of inferred template counts. In a later analysis, generation probabilities were computed using a VDJ recombination model fitted to out-of-frame rearrangements, and the results were checked against IGoR. A later analysis scored TCR-TCR, TCR-HLA and TCR-CMV co-occurrence with hypergeometric tests, applying a repertoire-size bias correction to TCR pairs. False discovery rates were estimated in a later analysis by permuting HLA or CMV assignments 20 times. A later analysis grouped co-occurring TCRs with DBSCAN, adding TCRdist sequence similarity when clustering within HLA-allele-positive subsets. Repertoires with fewer than 30,000 or more than 120,000 public chains, plus five repertoires with anomalous nucleotide sharing, were excluded from co-occurrence clustering. In its TCRdb copy, this immuneACCESS table keeps in-frame sequences only and misses some clones. Where compared with another copy, unresolved V genes explain less than half of these, and the others have no known cause. V, J and clone size were drawn from that table, and D and trimming were deduced from the DNA. The sample contains around 140,000 clones, 65% to 85% of them found a single time. The ten largest clones take up roughly 4.2% of the sample.

Trimming at the junction amounts to 0 bases on V and 7 bases on J, and the germline ends lie 12 bases apart. The CDR3 goes from the cysteine to the phenylalanine over 14 residues. The retained sequence is limited to the CDR3, 42 bases, with the frame set at the first base. CDR1 and CDR2 are read off the germline V gene as SGDLS and YYNGEE. The clonotype comes from a male donor in good health and CMV-seronegative. The sequence joins TRBV9 to TRBJ2-3, with the D gene not clear enough to name. Sequenced sample: PBMCs. Here the CDR3 is given as CASSVEEERNTQYF. The bases are TGTGCCAGCAGCGTAGAAGAGGAGCGAAATACGCAGTATTTT.